These 27 T cell receptor beta chains were all obtained from the same sample, sequenced in a study of T cell changes during pregnancy in multiple sclerosis. TCRdb keeps only in-frame clones here, not all; method: immunoSEQ multiplex PCR. The data show about 44,000 clones, approximately 90% seen once. Sequencing was performed on CD4+ T cells from peripheral blood mononuclear cells, taken after pregnancy. Receptors were obtained from a female donor with multiple sclerosis, enrolled in a pregnancy study.

This sequence joins TRBV5-1 and TRBJ2-1, with 9 bases that match TRBD2. The CDR3 runs to 14 residues. V lost 1 base and J lost 7; bases outside the gene matches: 3. The germline V gene encodes CDR1 SGHRS and CDR2 YFSETQ. CDR3 sequence: CASSLRAGGNEQFF. CDR3 coding DNA: TGCGCCAGCAGCTTGCGAGCGGGAGGTAATGAGCAGTTCTTC.

This chain joins TRBV4-2 and TRBJ2-7; the D is unclear. The length of the CDR3 is 15 residues. Germline assignment: CDR1 LGHNA and CDR2 YNFKEQ. Trimming shortened V by 3 bases and J by 0 bases, and 12 bases separated the two germline ends. CDR3 in amino acids: CASSQVKASSYEQYF. In DNA, the CDR3 is TGTGCCAGCAGCCAGGTAAAGGCTAGCTCCTACGAGCAGTACTTC.

The J gene is TRBJ2-5, the V gene TRBV7-3; D might be TRBD2 (5 bases). Germline CDR1 and CDR2: SGHTA and FQGTGA. The CDR3 length is 14 residues. V was pared by 2 bases and J by 5 bases, with 12 bases between. DNA of the CDR3: TGTGCCAGCAGCTTAGGCCCTAGAGGGGAGACCCAGTACTTC. Translating it yields CASSLGPRGETQYF. Drawing the rest from reference TRBV7-3 and TRBJ2-5, the complete variable domain is GAGVSQTPSNKVTEKGKYVELRCDPISGHTALYWYRQSLGQGPEFLIYFQGTGAADDSGLPNDRFFAVRPEGSVSTLKIQRTERGDSAVYLCASSLGPRGETQYFGPGTRLLVL.

The CDR3 spells CASSLALARTYNEQFF. In nucleotides, the CDR3 is TGTGCCAGCAGCTTAGCCCTAGCGAGGACCTACAATGAGCAGTTCTTC. V usage is TRBV7-9 and J usage is TRBJ2-1; tentatively, D is TRBD2 (6 bases). The CDR3 is made up of 16 amino acids. In germline, CDR1 is SEHNR, CDR2 FQNEAQ (reference sequence). Trimming pared 0 bases from V and 2 bases from J, leaving 11 bases between.

The chain joins TRBV6-5 to TRBJ2-7, with D perhaps matching TRBD1 (5 bases). The ends were cut back, 6 bases at V and 0 bases at J, with 15 bases in the middle. CDR3 length equals 15 residues. From germline, CDR1 is MNHEY and CDR2 SVGAGI. CDR3 region: CASSSDSFSSYEQYF. CDR3 DNA: TGTGCCAGCAGCTCCGACAGCTTCAGCTCCTACGAGCAGTACTTC.

V gene TRBV2 combines with J gene TRBJ2-7, with TRBD1 matching 10 bases. Germline V gene sequence: CDR1 SNHLY, CDR2 FYNNEI. Trimming at V came to 6 bases and at J to 7 bases, leaving 6 bases not matched to a gene. The CDR3 covers 13 residues. The CDR3 DNA reads TGTGCCAGCAGGAGACAGGGGGCTTATGAGCAGTACTTC. Protein product: CASRRQGAYEQYF.

The chain couples TRBV28 to TRBJ1-5; 9 nucleotides line up with TRBD1. The V and J ends lost 3 bases and 4 bases, in that order; junction bases with no gene match: 13. This CDR3 is 18 amino acids long. In germline, CDR1 is MDHEN, CDR2 SYDVKM. This CDR3 reads CASSLPPYTGGANQPQHF. CDR3 DNA: TGTGCCAGCAGTTTGCCCCCTTATACAGGGGGCGCAAATCAGCCCCAGCATTTT.

The gene calls are TRBV9 and TRBJ2-3, with D unclear. Trimming shortened V by 0 bases and J by 2 bases, and 4 bases separated the two germline ends. The germline V gene encodes CDR1 SGDLS and CDR2 YYNGEE. The CDR3 loop spans 13 amino acids. The CDR3 here is CASSVDSTDTQYF. In DNA form, the CDR3 reads TGTGCCAGCAGCGTAGACTCCACAGATACGCAGTATTTT.

This chain connects TRBV7-2 to TRBJ1-5; 7 nucleotides align to TRBD1. Germline CDR1 and CDR2: SGHTA and FQGNSA. J was trimmed by 0 bases and V by 5 bases; bases with no gene match: 7. The CDR3 is 16 residues long. In nucleotides, the CDR3 is TGTGCCAGCAGCCCGTCTACAGGGGATAGCAATCAGCCCCAGCATTTT. Amino acid sequence: CASSPSTGDSNQPQHF.

The V and J genes are TRBV9 and TRBJ2-3; a weak D match, TRBD2 (5 bases). This CDR3 spans 14 amino acids. V lost 2 bases and J lost 4, with 11 bases in between. Germline V gene sequence: CDR1 SGDLS, CDR2 YYNGEE. CDR3 sequence: CASSVAASSDTQYF. The CDR3 nucleotides read TGTGCCAGCAGCGTCGCTGCTAGCTCAGATACGCAGTATTTT.

V gene TRBV19 combines with J gene TRBJ1-4; D might be TRBD1 (5 bases). The CDR3 consists of 14 residues. V shed 4 bases and J shed 5 bases, with 11 bases lying between them. Germline V gene data show CDR1 as LNHDA and CDR2 as SQIVND (reference sequence). The CDR3 region has the DNA TGTGCCAGTAGTAACCCAGGGATGAATGAAAAACTGTTTTTT. It codes for CASSNPGMNEKLFF.

The V call is TRBV11-2, the J call TRBJ2-2, with 8 bases lining up with TRBD2. The germline gives CDR1 SGHAT, CDR2 FQNNGV. The CDR3 extends over 16 amino acids. The V segment lost 2 bases and the J segment 0 bases; nucleotides outside the gene matches: 2. The CDR3 DNA is TGTGCCAGCAGCTTAAGACTAGCGTCGAACACCGGGGAGCTGTTTTTT. It translates to CASSLRLASNTGELFF.

This chain joins TRBV5-4 and TRBJ2-1; 7 bases match TRBD2. Germline trimming cut 3 bases from V and 5 bases from J; bases unmatched to any gene: 8. CDR3 length: 15 amino acids. CDR1 SGHNT and CDR2 YYREEE come from the germline V gene (reference sequence). CDR3 in amino acids: CASSYKAGLNNEQFF. In DNA form, the CDR3 reads TGTGCCAGCAGCTACAAAGCGGGATTGAACAATGAGCAGTTCTTC.

The chain is built from TRBV10-3 and TRBJ2-3, with D maybe TRBD2 (5 bases). Trimming cost V 2 bases and J 8 bases, with 11 bases left between them. Germline-derived CDR1 and CDR2 are ENHRY and SYGVKD. The CDR3 covers 13 residues. The CDR3 DNA reads as TGTGCCATCAGTGAGGAGGGAGAGGGTACGCAGTATTTT. It translates to CAISEEGEGTQYF.

This chain uses TRBV5-1 with TRBJ1-2; 7 bases fit TRBD1. Germline V gives CDR1 SGHRS, CDR2 YFSETQ. After removal of 4 bases from V and 0 bases from J, the junction contained 3 bases not matched to a gene. CDR3 length equals 14 residues. CDR3 in amino acids: CASSRGQANYGYTF. The DNA of the CDR3 is TGCGCCAGCAGCCGCGGACAGGCTAACTATGGCTACACCTTC. The full variable domain, its missing parts supplied by reference TRBV5-1 and TRBJ1-2, is KAGVTQTPRYLIKTRGQQVTLSCSPISGHRSVSWYQQTPGQGLQFLFEYFSETQRNKGNFPGRFSGRQFSNSRSEMNVSTLELGDSALYLCASSRGQANYGYTFGSGTRLTVV.

The V and J genes are TRBV19 and TRBJ1-2; D remains ambiguous. V was trimmed by 1 base and J by 2 bases, leaving 8 bases between them. This CDR3 has 14 residues. From germline, CDR1 is LNHDA and CDR2 SQIVND (reference sequence). CDR3 loop: CASSIAGRNYGYTF. CDR3 nucleotide sequence: TGTGCCAGTAGTATAGCAGGCAGAAACTATGGCTACACCTTC.

This rearrangement joins TRBV7-2 to TRBJ2-5, with 13 bases that match TRBD2. Germline V gene lookup returns CDR1 SGHTA and CDR2 FQGNSA. V shed 6 bases and J 0 bases; nucleotides not matched to a gene: 4. The CDR3 loop spans 16 amino acids. CDR3 sequence (DNA): TGTGCCAGCAGGAAGACTAGCGGGGGGTACCAAGAGACCCAGTACTTC. The encoded protein is CASRKTSGGYQETQYF. The full variable domain, rest sourced from reference TRBV7-2 and TRBJ2-5, is GAGVSQSPSNKVTEKGKDVELRCDPISGHTALYWYRQSLGQGLEFLIYFQGNSAPDKSGLPSDRFSAERTGGSVSTLTIQRTQQEDSAVYLCASRKTSGGYQETQYFGPGTRLLVL.

A single count supports this clone. This chain links TRBV7-2 with TRBJ1-1; 7 nucleotides agree with TRBD1. CDR3 size: 17 residues. In germline, CDR1 is SGHTA, CDR2 FQGNSA. With 1 base clipped from V and 0 bases from J, the junction kept 8 bases outside the gene matches. CDR3 loop: CASSLDGTASMNTEAFF. In DNA, the CDR3 is TGTGCCAGCAGCTTAGATGGGACAGCCTCTATGAACACTGAAGCTTTCTTT.

This clone was counted a single time. The chain joins TRBV11-1 to TRBJ2-5, with TRBD1 as a possible D gene (6 bases). Germline-derived CDR1 and CDR2 are SGHAT and FQDESV (reference sequence). Trimming removed 5 bases at V and 2 bases at J, with 15 bases between. The CDR3 contains 15 residues. CDR3 region: CASSLPGQRQETQYF. The CDR3 DNA sequence: TGTGCCAGCAGCCTACCGGGACAACGACAAGAGACCCAGTACTTC.

The chain has TRBV7-2 and TRBJ2-6; D is undetermined. Germline CDR1 and CDR2: SGHTA and FQGNSA. The CDR3 covers 17 residues. Trimming removed 2 bases from V and 1 base from J, with 12 bases in between. CDR3 in DNA: TGTGCCAGCAGCTTAAATCAGGTCGGATCTGGGGCCAACGTCCTGACTTTC. Protein sequence: CASSLNQVGSGANVLTF.

V and J are TRBV7-2 and TRBJ2-1, with D unresolved. The CDR3 totals 12 residues. V shed 3 bases and J shed 8 bases, with 8 bases lying between them. Germline CDR1 and CDR2: SGHTA and FQGNSA. The DNA for the CDR3 is TGTGCCAGCAGCTTGAGCCGGGATGAGCAGTTCTTC. This codes for CASSLSRDEQFF.

Here the CDR3 reads CASRRETAGANVLTF. CDR3 in DNA: TGTGCCAGCCGACGGGAGACGGCTGGGGCCAACGTCCTGACTTTC. V gene TRBV28 combines with J gene TRBJ2-6; perhaps TRBD2 as D (6 bases). CDR1 is MDHEN and CDR2 is SYDVKM in the germline V gene. V was clipped by 8 bases and J by 2 bases, with 13 bases between them. This CDR3 is built from 15 residues.

The chain is built from TRBV7-9 and TRBJ1-4, with 9 bases that match TRBD1. This CDR3 comprises 15 residues. The V gene end was trimmed by 5 bases and the J gene end by 0 bases; junction bases not matched to a gene: 1. Germline CDR1 and CDR2: SEHNR and FQNEAQ (reference sequence). The CDR3 here is CASSRQGATNEKLFF. The CDR3 nucleotides read TGTGCCAGCAGCCGACAGGGGGCAACTAATGAAAAACTGTTTTTT.

V gene TRBV5-4 combines with J gene TRBJ2-2, with D possibly TRBD2 on 6 matching bases. There are 15 residues in the CDR3. Germline CDR1 reads SGHNT; CDR2 reads YYREEE (reference sequence). The V end was cut by 3 bases, the J end by 3 bases, with 12 bases between. The CDR3 DNA reads as TGTGCCAGCAGCTGGGGGGTGGGGGACACCGGGGAGCTGTTTTTT. Translation: CASSWGVGDTGELFF.

The chain joins TRBV30 to TRBJ2-5; D is unresolved. The germline CDR1 and CDR2 sequences are GTSNPN and SVGIG (reference sequence). This CDR3 has 13 amino acids. V was pared by 0 bases and J by 3 bases, with 8 bases between. The CDR3 bases are TGTGCCTGGAGTGTAAGCGTCAAAGAGACCCAGTACTTC. Protein sequence: CAWSVSVKETQYF.

V gene TRBV9 combines with J gene TRBJ2-7, with D tentatively TRBD2 (5 bases). The CDR3 loop spans 15 amino acids. Trimming stripped 3 bases from V and 1 base from J, with 14 bases between. CDR1 is SGDLS, CDR2 YYNGEE, per germline. The CDR3 DNA is TGTGCCAGCAGCGACGAGCGGACTTTTTCCTACGAGCAGTACTTC. Translated: CASSDERTFSYEQYF.

The CDR3 DNA follows: TGTGCCAGCAGCTTATCTGGACTAGCTTTAGAGACCCAGTACTTC. It encodes CASSLSGLALETQYF. The genes are TRBV7-2 and TRBJ2-5; 8 bases align to TRBD2. Germline lookup yields CDR1 SGHTA and CDR2 FQGNSA. CDR3 length: 15 residues. The trim removed 2 bases at V and 4 bases at J, leaving 6 bases unmatched.